A single sample gave rise to the 25 T cell receptor beta chains below, sequenced in a study of shared clonotypes between healthy human individuals. TCRdb keeps only in-frame clones here, not all; method: immunoSEQ multiplex PCR. Of roughly 1,100,000 clones in the sample, about 80% were seen once. Sequenced: memory CD4+ T cells sorted from blood. Stated subset: CD45RA-negative fraction. The receptors come from a young man in good health.

Only one count was recorded for this clone. The chain links TRBV5-1 to TRBJ2-1; 12 bases are a match to TRBD2. This CDR3 spans 14 amino acids. CDR1 and CDR2 from the germline V gene are SGHRS and YFSETQ. V shed 6 bases and J 7 bases; nucleotides not matched to a gene: 5. CDR3 loop: CASKRLAGENEQFF. In nucleotides, the CDR3 is TGCGCCAGCAAGCGACTAGCGGGAGAAAATGAGCAGTTCTTC.

The chain has TRBV5-1 and TRBJ2-1, with a possible D match to TRBD1 (6 bases). Germline assignment: CDR1 SGHRS and CDR2 YFSETQ. Trimming cost V 0 bases and J 4 bases, with 8 bases left between them. The CDR3 consists of 14 residues. CDR3 amino acids: CASSLDGQYNEQFF. CDR3 sequence (DNA): TGCGCCAGCAGCTTGGACGGACAGTACAATGAGCAGTTCTTC.

This chain links TRBV30 with TRBJ1-4; TRBD1 is a possible D gene (5 bases). CDR3 length: 13 residues. The ends were cut back, 3 bases at V and 8 bases at J, with 13 bases in the middle. Per germline, CDR1 GTSNPN and CDR2 SVGIG (reference sequence). The DNA for the CDR3 is TGTGCCTGGAGCTCCAATTGGGGGGAAAAACTGTTTTTT. Translating it yields CAWSSNWGEKLFF.

The chain has TRBV7-4 and TRBJ2-7; a possible D gene is TRBD2 (6 bases). The CDR3 is 13 amino acids. CDR1 is SGHVT and CDR2 is SQSDAQ in the germline V gene. The V gene lost 5 bases and the J gene lost 6 bases, with 14 bases spanning the gap. The CDR3 loop reads CASSQPSAGEQYF. In DNA form, the CDR3 reads TGTGCCAGCAGCCAACCTAGCGCCGGCGAGCAGTACTTC.

The chain uses TRBV7-9 and TRBJ2-3, with 7 bases aligning to TRBD2. The CDR3 is 16 amino acids. After removal of 2 bases from V and 1 base from J, the junction contained 6 bases not matched to a gene. CDR1 SEHNR and CDR2 FQNEAQ come from the germline V gene (reference sequence). CDR3 amino acids: CASSLSIAGGTDTQYF. The CDR3 nucleotides read TGTGCCAGCAGCTTATCAATAGCGGGTGGCACAGATACGCAGTATTTT.

This clone was counted only a few times. V gene TRBV28 combines with J gene TRBJ1-1; 8 bases are shared with TRBD1. Germline V gene sequence: CDR1 MDHEN, CDR2 SYDVKM. The ends lost 5 bases at V and 4 bases at J; junction bases unmatched: 15. The CDR3 is 17 residues long. The CDR3 DNA reads TGTGCCAGCAGTGAATGGACAGGGTTAAAAACGGGCACTGAAGCTTTCTTT. It specifies CASSEWTGLKTGTEAFF.

The V gene is TRBV7-9, the J gene TRBJ2-1, with TRBD2 matching over 7 bases. V lost 5 bases and J lost 0; bases outside the gene matches: 10. Germline CDR1 and CDR2: SEHNR and FQNEAQ (reference sequence). The CDR3 sequence is 17 residues long. In DNA form, the CDR3 reads TGTGCCAGCAGCCCCTGGGGGGGTGAAGGCTCCTACAATGAGCAGTTCTTC. This encodes CASSPWGGEGSYNEQFF.

This clone appeared a few times. The CDR3 DNA is TGTGCCAGCAGGGAACGCGAACCTCCCTACGAGCAGTACTTC. Protein: CASREREPPYEQYF. The rearrangement links TRBV13 to TRBJ2-7; D is uncertain. Germline CDR1 reads PRHDT; CDR2 reads FYEKMQ (reference sequence). V lost 6 bases and J lost 2, with 14 bases in between. This CDR3 has 14 residues.

The J gene is TRBJ2-7, the V gene TRBV19; TRBD1 agrees at 7 bases. V dropped 5 bases and J dropped 0; count of bases not matched to a gene: 4. Germline values: CDR1 LNHDA, CDR2 SQIVND (reference sequence). The CDR3 covers 14 residues. CDR3 in amino acids: CASSRQGSSYEQYF. The CDR3 DNA reads as TGTGCCAGTAGTCGACAGGGTAGCTCCTACGAGCAGTACTTC.

V and J are TRBV5-4 and TRBJ2-1, with 7 bases fitting TRBD1. There are 16 residues in the CDR3. Germline V lookup: CDR1 SGHNT, CDR2 YYREEE (reference sequence). The V and J ends lost 5 bases and 4 bases, in that order; junction bases with no gene match: 12. The CDR3 region is CASRILQGTGYNEQFF. CDR3 nucleotide sequence: TGTGCCAGCAGGATATTACAGGGGACGGGATACAATGAGCAGTTCTTC.

This clone was seen a few times. Other DNA sequences of this sample code for an identical CDR3. This chain links TRBV7-9 with TRBJ1-6; D gene uncertain. CDR1 and CDR2 (germline): SEHNR, FQNEAQ (reference sequence). The CDR3 extends over 13 amino acids. Trimming left V 1 base short and J 7 bases short, with 5 bases between. In DNA form, the CDR3 reads TGTGCCAGCAGCTTAGGTGGGAATTCACCCCTCCACTTT. As protein: CASSLGGNSPLHF.

The chain couples TRBV6-1 to TRBJ1-3; possible D gene TRBD1, 6 bases. The ends were cut back, 11 bases at V and 0 bases at J, with 11 bases in the middle. Germline CDR1 and CDR2: MNHNS and SASEGT. This CDR3 comprises 13 residues. The CDR3 DNA follows: TGTGCCCGAAGGACAGCCTCTGGAAACACCATATATTTT. Translation: CARRTASGNTIYF.

CDR3: CASSSVPVADTQYF. The CDR3 nucleotides are TGTGCCAGCAGCTCGGTACCAGTCGCAGATACGCAGTATTTT. The rearrangement uses TRBV13 and TRBJ2-3; D is undetermined. The germline CDR1 and CDR2 sequences are PRHDT and FYEKMQ (reference sequence). CDR3 length: 14 residues. Trimming left V 4 bases short and J 4 bases short, with 12 bases between. The whole variable domain, remainder taken from reference TRBV13 and TRBJ2-3, is AAGVIQSPRHLIKEKRETATLKCYPIPRHDTVYWYQQGPGQDPQFLISFYEKMQSDKGSIPDRFSAQQFSDYHSELNMSSLELGDSALYFCASSSVPVADTQYFGPGTRLTVL.

The chain couples TRBV19 to TRBJ2-7, with D perhaps given as TRBD1 or TRBD2 (6 bases each). V was cut by 4 bases and J by 1 base, with 20 bases left in between. There are 17 residues in the CDR3. Per the germline V gene, CDR1 is LNHDA and CDR2 is SQIVND (reference sequence). CDR3 sequence reads: CASSTGQYRDSSYEQYF. Written as DNA, the CDR3 is TGTGCCAGTAGTACCGGACAGTACCGGGACTCTTCCTACGAGCAGTACTTC.

V is TRBV6-5 and J is TRBJ2-7; D might be TRBD1 (6 bases). Trimming stripped 8 bases from V and 6 bases from J, with 11 bases between. Germline CDR1 MNHEY, CDR2 SVGAGI. The CDR3 runs 11 residues. The CDR3 DNA reads TGTGCCAGCCGCCAGGGGAGCGAGCAGTACTTC. Its protein product is CASRQGSEQYF.

The rearrangement uses TRBV2 and TRBJ2-5; TRBD2 is a possible D gene (7 bases). CDR1 and CDR2 (germline): SNHLY, FYNNEI. This CDR3 is 13 amino acids long. CDR3 sequence: CATNRGAEETQYF. As DNA, the CDR3 is TGTGCTACGAACCGGGGGGCGGAAGAGACCCAGTACTTC.

The gene calls are TRBV5-1 and TRBJ2-1; 8 nucleotides align to TRBD2. This CDR3 has 14 residues. V lost 5 bases to trimming and J lost 9 bases; unmatched junction nucleotides: 10. Germline CDR1 and CDR2: SGHRS and YFSETQ. The CDR3 coding sequence is TGCGCCAGCAGTCAGACGGGGGGGGCCCCTGAGCAGTTCTTC. Amino acids: CASSQTGGAPEQFF.

This chain joins TRBV15 and TRBJ2-1; 11 nucleotides match TRBD2. V lost 2 bases to trimming and J lost 4 bases; unmatched junction nucleotides: 4. This CDR3 comprises 16 residues. Germline values: CDR1 LNHNV, CDR2 YYDKDF (reference sequence). The CDR3 protein is CATSRPTSGGYNEQFF. CDR3 in DNA: TGTGCCACCAGCAGACCTACTAGCGGGGGATACAATGAGCAGTTCTTC. The entire variable domain, with the rest obtained from reference TRBV15 and TRBJ2-1, is as follows: DAMVIQNPRYQVTQFGKPVTLSCSQTLNHNVMYWYQQKSSQAPKLLFHYYDKDFNNEADTPDNFQSRRPNTSFCFLDIRSPGLGDTAMYLCATSRPTSGGYNEQFFGPGTRLTVL.

A few counts support this clone. Other nucleotide sequences in the sample specify the same CDR3. The chain employs TRBV11-2 and TRBJ2-3; 12 nucleotides line up with TRBD2. The CDR3 loop spans 15 amino acids. Germline CDR1 SGHAT, CDR2 FQNNGV. V shed 6 bases, J shed 3 bases, and the junction held 4 bases outside the gene matches. The CDR3 loop is CASSPLAGGTDTQYF. For the CDR3, the DNA is TGTGCCAGCAGTCCTCTAGCGGGGGGGACAGATACGCAGTATTTT.

The table lists this clone with a count of one. CDR3 bases: TGTGCCAGCAGCTCGCTGGCTAGCCACTCTGGAAACACCATATATTTT. Its translation is CASSSLASHSGNTIYF. The V call is TRBV5-6, the J call TRBJ1-3; no clear D. Germline CDR1 is SGHDT and CDR2 is YYEEEE. The CDR3 runs to 16 residues. Trimming left V 3 bases short and J 0 bases short, with 13 bases between.

V is TRBV7-2 and J is TRBJ2-7; D possibly corresponds to TRBD1 (6 bases). The length of the CDR3 is 15 residues. Per the germline V gene, CDR1 is SGHTA and CDR2 is FQGNSA. Trimming took 5 bases from V and 3 from J, leaving 17 bases between them. The CDR3 DNA is TGTGCCAGCAGCCGGCAGACAGGCGGATTCTACGAGCAGTACTTC. Translated, it gives CASSRQTGGFYEQYF.

The rearrangement joins TRBV5-4 to TRBJ2-5; 9 bases match TRBD1. J was trimmed by 3 bases and V by 3 bases; bases with no gene match: 3. Germline lookup yields CDR1 SGHNT and CDR2 YYREEE (reference sequence). This CDR3 region has 14 residues. The CDR3 protein is CASSSGTGKETQYF. As DNA, the CDR3 is TGTGCCAGCAGCTCAGGGACAGGGAAAGAGACCCAGTACTTC.

This clone has just a few counts. The V and J genes are TRBV5-1 and TRBJ2-7; TRBD1 is a possible D gene (6 bases). V was clipped by 2 bases and J by 4 bases, with 10 bases between them. Germline V gene data show CDR1 as SGHRS and CDR2 as YFSETQ. This CDR3 contains 13 residues. The CDR3 DNA reads as TGCGCCAGCAGCTTCCTACAGGGTTACGAGCAGTACTTC. Its translation is CASSFLQGYEQYF.

The chain carries TRBV7-2 and TRBJ2-7, with D uncertain. V lost 5 bases, J lost 3 bases, and 11 bases lay in between. From germline, CDR1 is SGHTA and CDR2 FQGNSA. This CDR3 comprises 13 residues. CDR3 residues: CASSMPPSYEQYF. The CDR3 DNA reads TGTGCCAGCAGCATGCCCCCAAGCTACGAGCAGTACTTC.

This clone was observed a handful of times. This chain joins TRBV6-5 and TRBJ2-2, with a possible D match to TRBD2 (6 bases). The CDR3 consists of 12 residues. V shed 8 bases and J shed 6 bases, with 10 bases lying between them. CDR1 is MNHEY, CDR2 SVGAGI, per germline. The CDR3 coding sequence is TGTGCCAGCGGACGGAGGGCCGGGGAGCTGTTTTTT. Translating it yields CASGRRAGELFF.